Listed here are 21 T cell receptor beta chains from one sample, sequenced in a study of T cells in Graves' hyperthyroidism and ophthalmopathy. Regions amplified from RNA transcripts were the TCR beta CDR3 regions. During a first-round RT-PCR of the TCR CDR3, the HTBI primer set was used. TCRdb itself ran the multiplex PCR reads through MiXCR, one entry per CDR3 protein. The repertoire holds 690,000 or so distinct CDR3 sequences, with roughly a sixth as singletons. The sample comprised blood. These receptors were collected from a woman in her forties or fifties with Graves' hyperthyroidism that later progressed to Graves' ophthalmopathy.

This clonotype was observed at least ten times. This chain joins TRBV2 and TRBJ1-6; unclear D gene. Trimming cost V 9 bases and J 2 bases, with 11 bases left between them. Germline-derived CDR1 and CDR2 are SNHLY and FYNNEI. The CDR3 covers 14 residues. Here the CDR3 reads CASEKQTYNSPLHF. In DNA form, the CDR3 reads TGTGCCAGTGAGAAACAAACCTATAATTCACCCCTCCACTTT.

This clonotype was detected a few times. This chain links TRBV10-3 with TRBJ2-1; 13 nucleotides align to TRBD2. CDR1 and CDR2 (germline): ENHRY, SYGVKD. V shed 4 bases, J shed 0 bases, and the junction held 9 bases outside the gene matches. This CDR3 has 19 amino acids. CDR3 DNA: TGTGCCATCAGTGGCCTGGGACTAGCGGGGAAGAGCTCCTACAATGAGCAGTTCTTC. This encodes CAISGLGLAGKSSYNEQFF.

The chain joins TRBV4-1 to TRBJ1-5; no clear D gene. This CDR3 has 16 amino acids. Germline V gene lookup returns CDR1 MGHRA and CDR2 YSYEKL. V was shortened by 0 bases and J by 5 bases, with 14 bases between the two germline ends. CDR3 sequence (DNA): TGCGCCAGCAGCCAAGAAATACAGCTCCCCCATCAGCCCCAGCATTTT. Its translation is CASSQEIQLPHQPQHF.

This clonotype was observed a handful of times. The V and J genes are TRBV24-1 and TRBJ1-2; 7 nucleotides line up with TRBD1. Germline V gene sequence: CDR1 KGHDR, CDR2 SFDVKD. There are 14 residues in the CDR3. The V and J ends lost 2 bases and 8 bases, in that order; junction bases with no gene match: 7. In DNA, the CDR3 is TGTGCCACCAGTGATTCCGACAGGGTCGGCGGCTACACCTTC. Translated, it gives CATSDSDRVGGYTF.

This clonotype was detected ten times or more. The V and J genes are TRBV12-3 or TRBV12-4 and TRBJ1-2; D unclear. V lost 1 base and J 6 bases, leaving 15 bases between the germline ends. The CDR3 covers 15 residues. CDR3 sequence: CASSLDRGQKHGYTF. The CDR3, as DNA: TGTGCCAGCAGTTTAGATAGAGGCCAGAAGCATGGCTACACCTTC.

There are many counts of this clonotype. One junction end disagrees with the germline gene, perhaps due to a read error. The J gene is TRBJ2-5, the V gene TRBV3-1; possible D gene TRBD1, 6 bases. Germline values: CDR1 LGHDT, CDR2 YNNKEL (reference sequence). The CDR3 sequence is 13 residues long. The CDR3 DNA reads TGTGCCAGCAGCCAAGGAAACAGGGTTCGGGCGGACTTC. This codes for CASSQGNRVRADF.

A few counts support this clonotype. The V call is TRBV15, the J call TRBJ2-5, with D possibly being TRBD1 (6 bases). The CDR3 totals 14 residues. Deletions cut 7 bases from V and 2 bases from J, with 14 bases between. The germline CDR1 and CDR2 sequences are LNHNV and YYDKDF (reference sequence). The CDR3 DNA reads TGTGCCACCACACCGGGACAAACACAAGAGACCCAGTACTTC. Amino acids: CATTPGQTQETQYF.

This clonotype was observed many times. The rearrangement links TRBV7-2 to TRBJ2-3; 7 bases line up with TRBD1. This CDR3 spans 15 amino acids. The V segment lost 5 bases and the J segment 5 bases; nucleotides outside the gene matches: 10. Germline V gives CDR1 SGHTA, CDR2 FQGNSA. The CDR3 DNA sequence: TGTGCCAGCAGCCACAGACAGGGTTCGGAAGATACGCAGTATTTT. This encodes CASSHRQGSEDTQYF.

This clonotype was recorded a few times. The chain couples TRBV7-9 to TRBJ2-7, with D possibly being TRBD1 (6 bases). The CDR3 extends over 13 amino acids. V was pared by 4 bases and J by 5 bases, with 12 bases between. CDR1 is SEHNR, CDR2 FQNEAQ, per germline (reference sequence). The CDR3 here is CASSYITGHEQYF. The CDR3 nucleotides are TGTGCCAGCAGCTACATTACAGGGCACGAGCAGTACTTC.

This rearrangement joins TRBV13 to TRBJ2-3, with 10 bases lining up with TRBD2. CDR1 is PRHDT, CDR2 FYEKMQ, per germline (reference sequence). Trimming at V came to 4 bases and at J to 2 bases, leaving 9 bases not matched to a gene. The CDR3 has 17 amino acids. CDR3 in amino acids: CASSSRTSGDATDTQYF. For the CDR3, the DNA is TGTGCCAGCAGCTCCCGGACTAGCGGAGACGCCACAGATACGCAGTATTTT.

This clonotype was picked up a small number of times. The rearrangement links TRBV27 to TRBJ1-2; TRBD1 might be the D (5 bases). V was pared by 4 bases and J by 3 bases, with 18 bases between. CDR1 and CDR2 (germline): MNHEY, SMNVEV (reference sequence). The CDR3 has 16 residues. In nucleotides, the CDR3 is TGTGCCAGCAGTTCCACTGGGGGGGGTTTTCACTATGGCTACACCTTC. Protein product: CASSSTGGGFHYGYTF.

This clonotype was picked up many times. The chain employs TRBV20-1 and TRBJ1-2; no firm D call. Deletions cut 2 bases from V and 3 bases from J, with 7 bases between. There are 12 residues in the CDR3. The germline V gene has CDR1 DFQATT and CDR2 SNEGSKA (reference sequence). DNA of the CDR3: TGCAGTGCTAGACACCTGGACTATGGCTACACCTTC. This codes for CSARHLDYGYTF.

This clonotype was seen at least ten times. The chain joins TRBV9 to TRBJ2-3; perhaps TRBD1 as D (5 bases). V gave up 3 bases and J gave up 4 bases, with 12 bases separating them. The CDR3 has 14 amino acids. CDR1 and CDR2 (germline): SGDLS, YYNGEE. The DNA of the CDR3 is TGTGCCAGCAGCGAACTCAGGGTTTCAGATACGCAGTATTTT. Its protein product is CASSELRVSDTQYF.

At least ten counts were recorded for this clonotype. V and J are TRBV6-1 and TRBJ1-2; D gene ambiguous. From germline, CDR1 is MNHNS and CDR2 SASEGT. This CDR3 has 13 amino acids. Deletions cut 2 bases from V and 2 bases from J, with 6 bases between. Written as DNA, the CDR3 is TGTGCCAGCAGTGAATACAAAAACTATGGCTACACCTTC. Translating gives CASSEYKNYGYTF.

J is TRBJ1-5 and V is TRBV5-6; D is possibly TRBD1 (6 bases). This CDR3 region has 16 residues. Germline CDR1 SGHDT, CDR2 YYEEEE. The V and J ends lost 3 bases and 0 bases respectively, with 13 bases between them. DNA for the CDR3: TGTGCCAGCAGCTGGGGGGCAGTAAATAGCAATCAGCCCCAGCATTTT. It yields the protein CASSWGAVNSNQPQHF.

The genes are TRBV4-1 and TRBJ1-1; 7 bases map to TRBD1. Germline lookup yields CDR1 MGHRA and CDR2 YSYEKL. The J segment lost 1 base and the V segment lost 3 bases, leaving 5 bases of the junction unmatched. The CDR3 is 15 residues long. The CDR3 DNA reads TGCGCCAGCAGCCAGGCGGGACAGTCGAACACTGAAGCTTTCTTT. It specifies CASSQAGQSNTEAFF.

The CDR3 region is CASRAGLSYQETQYF. In DNA, the CDR3 is TGTGCCAGCAGAGCGGGGCTCTCTTACCAAGAGACCCAGTACTTC. The chain recombines TRBV11-2 with TRBJ2-5; TRBD2 aligns across 7 bases. The CDR3 runs 15 residues. Trimming removed 6 bases from V and 0 bases from J; junction bases left unmatched: 7. Germline CDR1 is SGHAT and CDR2 is FQNNGV.

The table lists this clonotype with many counts. The chain employs TRBV18 and TRBJ1-1, with no clear D. V lost 4 bases, J lost 1 base, and 7 bases lay in between. The CDR3 has 13 residues. CDR1 and CDR2 from the germline V gene are KGHSH and LQKENI. CDR3 loop: CASSLQANTEAFF. As DNA, the CDR3 is TGTGCCAGCTCACTTCAGGCGAACACTGAAGCTTTCTTT.

The table lists this clonotype with a few counts. The genes are TRBV11-2 and TRBJ1-2, with TRBD1 matching over 9 bases. The germline CDR1 and CDR2 sequences are SGHAT and FQNNGV. The CDR3 spans 16 residues. The ends lost 4 bases at V and 6 bases at J; junction bases unmatched: 12. The CDR3 protein is CASSWDRAEFFHGYTF. The DNA of the CDR3 is TGTGCCAGCAGCTGGGACAGGGCCGAATTCTTCCATGGCTACACCTTC.

This clonotype was counted at least ten times. CDR3 DNA: TGTGCCAGCAGTGAACGAAGGACCTCCTACGAGCAGTACTTC. It specifies CASSERRTSYEQYF. V usage is TRBV2 and J usage is TRBJ2-7; D unclear. The CDR3 length is 14 residues. CDR1 is SNHLY and CDR2 is FYNNEI in the germline V gene. The V end was cut by 2 bases, the J end by 0 bases, with 8 bases between.

The chain employs TRBV10-1 and TRBJ2-7; D is perhaps TRBD1 (6 bases). Germline V gene sequence: CDR1 WNHNN, CDR2 SYGVQD (reference sequence). The CDR3 consists of 14 residues. Trimming took off 5 bases at V and 7 bases at J, with 18 bases between the two ends. The CDR3 nucleotides read TGCGCCAGCAGTCCGGGACAAGCCTTTGGGGAGCAGTACTTC. Translating it yields CASSPGQAFGEQYF.